This TCR beta chain derives from a study of cytomegalovirus exposure and HLA in healthy donors. Study-wide results and limits: The study listed about 150 cytomegalovirus-associated TCR beta chains. Later analysis placed DRB1 highest and HLA-C lowest in TCR association rates, which differed by HLA locus.

PCR involved 60 Vbeta and 13 Jbeta primers. Clones were sequenced by immunoSEQ multiplex PCR, and TCRdb holds only the in-frame ones, with some missing. In the table there are some 130,000 clones, 70% to 75% of which are singletons. Donors consisted of healthy bone marrow donors. Note on this clone: Its antigen is unknown.

The CDR3 totals 14 residues. Germline trimming cut 6 bases from V and 4 bases from J; bases unmatched to any gene: 8. Germline CDR1 reads SNHLY; CDR2 reads FYNNEI. The chain employs TRBV2 and TRBJ1-1, with 7 bases lining up with TRBD1. The sample consisted of PBMCs. The TCR was taken from a male donor in good health and CMV-seronegative. CDR3 loop: CASSPTGSFTEAFF. The CDR3 coding sequence is TGTGCCAGCAGCCCGACAGGGAGTTTCACTGAAGCTTTCTTT.